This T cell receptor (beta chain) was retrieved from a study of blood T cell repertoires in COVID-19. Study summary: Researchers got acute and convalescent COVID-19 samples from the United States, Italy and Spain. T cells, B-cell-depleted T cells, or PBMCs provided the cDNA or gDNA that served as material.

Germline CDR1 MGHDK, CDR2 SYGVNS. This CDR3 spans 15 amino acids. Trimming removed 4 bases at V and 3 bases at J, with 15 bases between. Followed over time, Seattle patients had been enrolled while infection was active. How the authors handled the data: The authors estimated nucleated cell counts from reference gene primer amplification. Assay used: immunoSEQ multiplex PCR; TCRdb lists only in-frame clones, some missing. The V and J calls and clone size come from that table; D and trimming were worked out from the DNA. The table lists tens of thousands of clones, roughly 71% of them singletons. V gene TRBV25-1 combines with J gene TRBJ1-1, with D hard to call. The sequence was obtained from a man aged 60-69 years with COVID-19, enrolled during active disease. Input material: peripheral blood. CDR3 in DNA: TGTGCCAGCAGTGCCCCGGCGGGTAGGGACACTGAAGCTTTCTTT. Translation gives CASSAPAGRDTEAFF.